This is a list of T cell receptor beta chains from one sample in a study of blood T cell repertoires in COVID-19. Only in-frame clones appear in the TCRdb table, and some are missing; sequencing was by immunoSEQ multiplex PCR. Among around 280,000 clones listed, more than 75% were seen once. The sequenced sample was peripheral blood. All receptors derive from a woman aged 30 to 39 who had recovered from COVID-19. Both conserved end residues are part of each CDR3. D genes are given only for firm matches. Clone sizes are given selectively: once, few, many, or a class where the clone is expanded.

J gene: TRBJ2-2; CDR3 length: 16; clone size: -; D gene: TRBD1; V gene: TRBV5-1; CDR3 DNA: TGCGCCAGCAGCTTGCCCGGGACAGGGAACACCGGGGAGCTGTTTTTT; CDR3 protein: CASSLPGTGNTGELFF
J gene: TRBJ1-1; CDR3 length: 16; clone size: -; D gene: -; V gene: TRBV6-2/TRBV6-3; CDR3 DNA: TGTGCCAGCAGTTACTCCCTTCGACAAGTGAACACTGAAGCTTTCTTT; CDR3 protein: CASSYSLRQVNTEAFF
J gene: TRBJ2-7; CDR3 length: 16; clone size: -; D gene: TRBD2; V gene: TRBV5-6; CDR3 DNA: TGTGCCAGCAGCCCTATCCTAGCGGGGGGGCACTACGAGCAGTACTTC; CDR3 protein: CASSPILAGGHYEQYF
J gene: TRBJ1-2; CDR3 length: 17; clone size: -; D gene: TRBD1; V gene: TRBV10-3; CDR3 DNA: TGTGCCATCACTGCAAGGGCCGGGACAGGGTCGGACTATGGCTACACCTTC; CDR3 protein: CAITARAGTGSDYGYTF
J gene: TRBJ1-2; CDR3 length: 13; clone size: -; D gene: TRBD1; V gene: TRBV27; CDR3 DNA: TGTGCCAGCAGTCAATTAACAGGGGCTGGCTACACCTTC; CDR3 protein: CASSQLTGAGYTF
J gene: TRBJ1-4; CDR3 length: 13; clone size: -; D gene: -; V gene: TRBV2; CDR3 DNA: TGTGCCAGCAGTTCCGGACTGAATGAAAAACTGTTTTTT; CDR3 protein: CASSSGLNEKLFF
J gene: TRBJ1-6; CDR3 length: 13; clone size: -; D gene: TRBD1; V gene: TRBV5-1; CDR3 DNA: TGCGCCAGCAGCCGACAGGGAGATTCGCCCCTCCACTTT; CDR3 protein: CASSRQGDSPLHF
J gene: TRBJ1-2; CDR3 length: 12; clone size: -; D gene: TRBD1; V gene: TRBV6-5; CDR3 DNA: TGTGCCAGCAGAAACGACAGGGGTGGCTACACCTTC; CDR3 protein: CASRNDRGGYTF
J gene: TRBJ2-7; CDR3 length: 16; clone size: -; D gene: TRBD1; V gene: TRBV5-6; CDR3 DNA: TGTGCCAGCAGCTTGGGTGGGGCAGGACAGGGACGCGAGCAGTACTTC; CDR3 protein: CASSLGGAGQGREQYF
J gene: TRBJ1-2; CDR3 length: 14; clone size: -; D gene: TRBD1; V gene: TRBV5-1; CDR3 DNA: TGCGCCAGCAGCCTCAGGGGGACAGGGGAGGGCTACACCTTC; CDR3 protein: CASSLRGTGEGYTF
J gene: TRBJ1-3; CDR3 length: 15; clone size: once; D gene: -; V gene: TRBV9; CDR3 DNA: TGTGCCAGCAGCGTCGGGGAGAAGAGTGGAAACACCATATATTTT; CDR3 protein: CASSVGEKSGNTIYF
J gene: TRBJ2-7; CDR3 length: 13; clone size: -; D gene: TRBD1; V gene: TRBV7-3; CDR3 DNA: TGTGCCAGCAGCTTGGGGACAGGGAGGGAGCAGTACTTC; CDR3 protein: CASSLGTGREQYF
J gene: TRBJ1-5; CDR3 length: 12; clone size: -; D gene: -; V gene: TRBV6-2/TRBV6-3; CDR3 DNA: TGTGCCAGCAGTGTCCAGTATCAGCCCCAGCATTTT; CDR3 protein: CASSVQYQPQHF
J gene: TRBJ1-1; CDR3 length: 15; clone size: few; D gene: TRBD1; V gene: TRBV2; CDR3 DNA: TGTGCCAGCACCAGAGGGGGGACAGGGGGCACTGAAGCTTTCTTT; CDR3 protein: CASTRGGTGGTEAFF
J gene: TRBJ1-2; CDR3 length: 13; clone size: -; D gene: -; V gene: TRBV29-1; CDR3 DNA: TGCAGCGTTGAAGAGGGCTCCAACTATGGCTACACCTTC; CDR3 protein: CSVEEGSNYGYTF
J gene: TRBJ2-2; CDR3 length: 16; clone size: -; D gene: TRBD2; V gene: TRBV2; CDR3 DNA: TGTGCCAGCAGCCGCCAGCTAGCGGGGGGGTTCGGGGAGCTGTTTTTT; CDR3 protein: CASSRQLAGGFGELFF
J gene: TRBJ2-1; CDR3 length: 15; clone size: -; D gene: TRBD1; V gene: TRBV5-8; CDR3 DNA: TGTGCCAGCAGCTTGCAGGGGGCGCGCTACAATGAGCAGTTCTTC; CDR3 protein: CASSLQGARYNEQFF
J gene: TRBJ1-2; CDR3 length: 13; clone size: -; D gene: -; V gene: TRBV19; CDR3 DNA: TGTGCCAGTAGTATGCTCGGGTGGAGTGGCTACACCTTC; CDR3 protein: CASSMLGWSGYTF
J gene: TRBJ2-7; CDR3 length: 12; clone size: -; D gene: -; V gene: TRBV28; CDR3 DNA: TGTGCCAGCAGTTTCGGCGGGTCCGAGCAGTACTTC; CDR3 protein: CASSFGGSEQYF
J gene: TRBJ2-3; CDR3 length: 15; clone size: -; D gene: -; V gene: TRBV13; CDR3 DNA: TGTGCCACCGAGGGGGGCGGGAGCGGAGCAGATACGCAGTATTTT; CDR3 protein: CATEGGGSGADTQYF
J gene: TRBJ1-1; CDR3 length: 16; clone size: -; D gene: -; V gene: TRBV5-1; CDR3 DNA: TGCGCCAGCAGCTCGGGGGGGCACCGAATGAACACTGAAGCTTTCTTT; CDR3 protein: CASSSGGHRMNTEAFF
J gene: TRBJ2-2; CDR3 length: 16; clone size: -; D gene: TRBD1; V gene: TRBV5-1; CDR3 DNA: TGCGCCAGCAGCGGGACAGGGGCTGCGAACACCGGGGAGCTGTTTTTT; CDR3 protein: CASSGTGAANTGELFF
J gene: TRBJ2-3; CDR3 length: 15; clone size: -; D gene: TRBD2; V gene: TRBV7-3; CDR3 DNA: TGTGCCAGCAGCTTAGGCGGGAGTCAGAGAGATACGCAGTATTTT; CDR3 protein: CASSLGGSQRDTQYF
J gene: TRBJ2-1; CDR3 length: 15; clone size: -; D gene: TRBD1; V gene: TRBV4-2; CDR3 DNA: TGTGCCAGCAGCCAGCGGGACAGGGTTGTAAATGAGCAGTTCTTC; CDR3 protein: CASSQRDRVVNEQFF
J gene: TRBJ2-5; CDR3 length: 19; clone size: -; D gene: TRBD2; V gene: TRBV5-1; CDR3 DNA: TGCGCCAGCAGCTTGGCCTTTATTAGCGGGGGGGCCGAGTCGAAGACCCAGTACTTC; CDR3 protein: CASSLAFISGGAESKTQYF
J gene: TRBJ2-7; CDR3 length: 11; clone size: few; D gene: -; V gene: TRBV20-1; CDR3 DNA: TGCAGTGCTAGAACCCAGTACGAGCAGTACTTC; CDR3 protein: CSARTQYEQYF
J gene: TRBJ2-2; CDR3 length: 15; clone size: -; D gene: -; V gene: TRBV21-1; CDR3 DNA: TGTGCCAGCAGCAAAGTGACTCCCGTCAACGGGGAGCTGTTTTTT; CDR3 protein: CASSKVTPVNGELFF
J gene: TRBJ1-6; CDR3 length: 15; clone size: few; D gene: TRBD1; V gene: TRBV9; CDR3 DNA: TGTGCCAGCAGCGTAGATGGGCAGGGGGGTTCACCCCTCCACTTT; CDR3 protein: CASSVDGQGGSPLHF
J gene: TRBJ1-5; CDR3 length: 16; clone size: -; D gene: TRBD1; V gene: TRBV6-2/TRBV6-3; CDR3 DNA: TGTGCCAGCAGTCCCCAAGGGACAGCGACCAATCAGCCCCAGCATTTT; CDR3 protein: CASSPQGTATNQPQHF
J gene: TRBJ2-3; CDR3 length: 15; clone size: -; D gene: TRBD1; V gene: TRBV9; CDR3 DNA: TGTGCCAGCAGCGTCGACAGGGGGCCCGAAGATACGCAGTATTTT; CDR3 protein: CASSVDRGPEDTQYF
J gene: TRBJ2-5; CDR3 length: 15; clone size: -; D gene: TRBD2; V gene: TRBV5-1; CDR3 DNA: TGCGCCAGCAGCCTCCTGGCGGGGGGTAAAGAGACCCAGTACTTC; CDR3 protein: CASSLLAGGKETQYF
J gene: TRBJ2-7; CDR3 length: 15; clone size: -; D gene: TRBD1; V gene: TRBV2; CDR3 DNA: TGTGCCAGCAGTGAGAAGGGACAGGGGTTCCACGAGCAGTACTTC; CDR3 protein: CASSEKGQGFHEQYF
J gene: TRBJ2-1; CDR3 length: 12; clone size: -; D gene: TRBD1; V gene: TRBV19; CDR3 DNA: TGTGCCAGCGGACAGGGGCCGAATGAGCAGTTCTTC; CDR3 protein: CASGQGPNEQFF
J gene: TRBJ1-2; CDR3 length: 16; clone size: -; D gene: -; V gene: TRBV30; CDR3 DNA: TGTGCCTGGAGCGCTACCGGGAGGCTATTTGGGAATGGCTACACCTTC; CDR3 protein: CAWSATGRLFGNGYTF
J gene: TRBJ1-2; CDR3 length: 13; clone size: -; D gene: TRBD1; V gene: TRBV5-6; CDR3 DNA: TGTGCCAGCAGCTGGTGGGACAGGGCTGGCTACACCTTC; CDR3 protein: CASSWWDRAGYTF
J gene: TRBJ2-2; CDR3 length: 15; clone size: -; D gene: -; V gene: TRBV5-4; CDR3 DNA: TGTGCCAGCAGCTTGAAGGACAAAACCACCGGGGAGCTGTTTTTT; CDR3 protein: CASSLKDKTTGELFF
J gene: TRBJ2-3; CDR3 length: 13; clone size: -; D gene: -; V gene: TRBV5-1; CDR3 DNA: TGCGCCAGCAGCTTGGCCTTGGACAATACGCAGTATTTT; CDR3 protein: CASSLALDNTQYF
J gene: TRBJ1-1; CDR3 length: 16; clone size: -; D gene: -; V gene: TRBV6-5; CDR3 DNA: TGTGCCAGCAGTTACTCGACGGGCCAGGGTACGACTGAAGCTTTCTTT; CDR3 protein: CASSYSTGQGTTEAFF
J gene: TRBJ1-4; CDR3 length: 13; clone size: -; D gene: -; V gene: TRBV6-5; CDR3 DNA: TGTGCCAGCAGTTACTCCCAGGGTGAAAAACTGTTTTTT; CDR3 protein: CASSYSQGEKLFF
J gene: TRBJ1-1; CDR3 length: 15; clone size: -; D gene: TRBD1; V gene: TRBV4-1; CDR3 DNA: TGCGCCAGCAGCTTAACAGGGGGCGGAGGAACTGAAGCTTTCTTT; CDR3 protein: CASSLTGGGGTEAFF
J gene: TRBJ1-2; CDR3 length: 12; clone size: -; D gene: -; V gene: TRBV10-3; CDR3 DNA: TGTGCCATCAGTGAAGGGGGCTATGGCTACACCTTC; CDR3 protein: CAISEGGYGYTF
J gene: TRBJ2-5; CDR3 length: 14; clone size: -; D gene: TRBD1; V gene: TRBV5-1; CDR3 DNA: TGCGCCAGCAGCTTCACAGGGGCCCAAGAGACCCAGTACTTC; CDR3 protein: CASSFTGAQETQYF
J gene: TRBJ2-1; CDR3 length: 11; clone size: -; D gene: -; V gene: TRBV28; CDR3 DNA: TGTGCCAGCAGTCTAAACAATGAGCAGTTCTTC; CDR3 protein: CASSLNNEQFF
J gene: TRBJ1-4; CDR3 length: 14; clone size: -; D gene: -; V gene: TRBV21-1; CDR3 DNA: TGTGCCAGCAGCAAGAAGTGGACAGATGAAAAACTGTTTTTT; CDR3 protein: CASSKKWTDEKLFF
J gene: TRBJ2-7; CDR3 length: 14; clone size: -; D gene: -; V gene: TRBV19; CDR3 DNA: TGTGCCAGTAGTATAACCGGCGGCTCCTACGAGCAGTACTTC; CDR3 protein: CASSITGGSYEQYF
J gene: TRBJ2-3; CDR3 length: 17; clone size: -; D gene: TRBD2; V gene: TRBV5-1; CDR3 DNA: TGCGCCAGCAGCTCAACTACTAGCGGGAGTTGGATAGATACGCAGTATTTT; CDR3 protein: CASSSTTSGSWIDTQYF
J gene: TRBJ2-3; CDR3 length: 12; clone size: -; D gene: -; V gene: TRBV12-3/TRBV12-4; CDR3 DNA: TGTGCCAGCAGTTTAACAGAGGGTCCGCAGTATTTT; CDR3 protein: CASSLTEGPQYF
J gene: TRBJ2-2; CDR3 length: 14; clone size: -; D gene: -; V gene: TRBV29-1; CDR3 DNA: TGCAGCGTTGTTGGTGGGAGTAGCACCGGGGAGCTGTTTTTT; CDR3 protein: CSVVGGSSTGELFF
J gene: TRBJ1-2; CDR3 length: 12; clone size: -; D gene: -; V gene: TRBV4-1; CDR3 DNA: TGCGCCAGCGGGGGGAATGGGTATGGCTACACCTTC; CDR3 protein: CASGGNGYGYTF
J gene: TRBJ1-5; CDR3 length: 15; clone size: -; D gene: -; V gene: TRBV28; CDR3 DNA: TGTGCCAGCAGTATTCCTCAGGGAGGGGGTCAGCCCCAGCATTTT; CDR3 protein: CASSIPQGGGQPQHF
J gene: TRBJ1-4; CDR3 length: 14; clone size: -; D gene: -; V gene: TRBV7-2; CDR3 DNA: TGTGCCAGCAGCCGCGGACAGCCTCAAGAAAAACTGTTTTTT; CDR3 protein: CASSRGQPQEKLFF